This T cell receptor (beta chain) emerged from a study of T cell responses to AZD1222 COVID-19 vaccine. Findings of the study overall: Close to half of spike-specific TCRs reportedly recognize unmutated variant regions. Most donors were white British and more were female, and clonal diversity was possibly underestimated. Repertoire collection took place solely once the T cell response had peaked.

Repertoires were generated with immunoSEQ multiplex PCR, while TCRdb's copy carries only in-frame clones and drops some. Counted here are 100,000 to 150,000 clones, around 88% occurring once; the ten biggest clones make up 11%. For this clone: Its antigen is unknown.

The sequence was collected from an adult in good health. This sample comprised peripheral blood, obtained on day 0 of MenACWY control vaccination.

CDR3 residues: CASSLNGFTGELFF. The CDR3 bases are TGTGCCAGCAGCTTAAACGGTTTCACCGGGGAGCTGTTTTTT. V usage is TRBV7-3 and J usage is TRBJ2-2, with D hard to call. V lost 1 base and J lost 4, with 7 bases in between. This CDR3 has 14 residues. The germline CDR1 and CDR2 sequences are SGHTA and FQGTGA.